One and the same sample provided the 28 T cell receptor beta chains below, sequenced in a study of T-cell reconstitution after alpha-beta-depleted transplantation in children. Study conclusions and caveats: At one year after transplant, newly produced T cells mostly accounted for T-cell counts and diversity.

For these TCRs, the target antigens are not known. Unique molecular identifiers were incorporated into the prepared TCRbeta library. Using its own MiXCR run on the PCR reads, TCRdb lists one record per CDR3 protein. Of 250,000 to 300,000 distinct CDR3 sequences listed, roughly 7.8% are singletons. The material sequenced was peripheral blood, taken 360 days after TCRalphabeta/CD19-depleted stem cell transplant. Receptor source: a female patient aged 2 to 10 who had a stem cell transplant for Fanconi anemia, so the T cells may come from the graft donor.

This chain joins TRBV28 and TRBJ1-1; D is ambiguous. This CDR3 has 12 residues. In germline, CDR1 is MDHEN, CDR2 SYDVKM. V lost 3 bases and J 9 bases, leaving 11 bases between the germline ends. DNA of the CDR3: TGTGCCAGCAGTTTCCGGAACTGGCAAGCTTTCTTT. This sequence encodes CASSFRNWQAFF.

This clonotype was recorded at least ten times. A read error may produce the germline difference seen at one junction end. This chain links TRBV2 with TRBJ2-1; 8 nucleotides line up with TRBD2. CDR3 size: 15 residues. Germline values: CDR1 SNHLY, CDR2 FYNNEI. The CDR3 region is CASTEAGAPPREQFF. In nucleotides, the CDR3 is TGTGCCAGCACTGAAGCGGGAGCCCCACCACGGGAGCAGTTCTTC.

This clonotype came up many times. The chain recombines TRBV20-1 with TRBJ2-3; the D is unclear. V lost 3 bases to trimming and J lost 3 bases, with 16 bases between them. Germline CDR1 DFQATT, CDR2 SNEGSKA (reference sequence). The CDR3 runs 15 residues. The CDR3 loop reads CSARGLLSTTDTQYF. The CDR3 DNA reads TGCAGTGCTAGGGGCCTATTGTCCACGACAGATACGCAGTATTTT.

Many counts were recorded for this clonotype. V gene TRBV7-2 combines with J gene TRBJ2-1, with D maybe TRBD2 (5 bases). CDR1 is SGHTA, CDR2 FQGNSA, per germline. The CDR3 runs 13 residues. Trimming left V 5 bases short and J 8 bases short, with 13 bases between. The CDR3 reads CASSPRGRHEQFF. The CDR3 nucleotides read TGTGCCAGCAGCCCACGGGGTCGCCATGAGCAGTTCTTC.

This clonotype was detected a few times. A junction boundary mismatches the germline segment, possibly from a read error. The chain joins TRBV6-1 to TRBJ1-2; D gene unclear. CDR1 is MNHNS and CDR2 is SASEGT in the germline V gene. The CDR3 totals 13 residues. The chain's CDR3 is CASHRTSTGPPLF. The DNA of the CDR3 is TGTGCCAGTCACCGTACATCGACCGGACCACCGCTCTTC.

This chain connects TRBV5-4 to TRBJ1-6, with D perhaps TRBD1 (6 bases). The germline CDR1 and CDR2 sequences are SGHNT and YYREEE (reference sequence). CDR3 size: 14 residues. The V end lost 4 bases, the J end lost 7 bases, and 12 bases lay between the germline ends. CDR3 sequence reads: CASSRQGLNSPLHF. In DNA, the CDR3 is TGTGCCAGCAGCCGTCAGGGGCTGAATTCACCCCTCCACTTT.

This chain links TRBV6-5 with TRBJ2-2, with no clear D. The germline V and J ends were trimmed by 4 bases and 7 bases, with 7 bases remaining between them. This CDR3 spans 12 amino acids. CDR1 is MNHEY, CDR2 SVGAGI, per germline. In DNA, the CDR3 is TGTGCCAGCAGTTTCCCGGGCGGGGAGCTGTTTTTT. Amino acids: CASSFPGGELFF.

In this sample, this clonotype turned up many times. The J gene is TRBJ2-7, the V gene TRBV7-9; TRBD2 agrees at 10 bases. The junction had 7 bases not matched to a gene; V was cut back by 5 bases and J by 3 bases. The CDR3 is 15 amino acids. The germline V gene has CDR1 SEHNR and CDR2 FQNEAQ (reference sequence). The CDR3: CASSPSGLASYEQYF. The CDR3 DNA sequence: TGTGCCAGCAGCCCCTCGGGACTAGCGAGCTACGAGCAGTACTTC.

This clonotype was detected only a few times. This chain links TRBV20-1 with TRBJ2-7; the D gene is possibly TRBD2 (6 bases). Germline V gene sequence: CDR1 DFQATT, CDR2 SNEGSKA (reference sequence). The CDR3 extends over 14 amino acids. V lost 3 bases and J lost 3, with 15 bases in between. CDR3 in amino acids: CSASRDSDDYEQYV. The CDR3 DNA sequence: TGCAGTGCTAGCAGGGACTCGGACGACTACGAGCAGTACGTC.

This sequence joins TRBV6-6 and TRBJ1-2; the D is unclear. The germline CDR1 and CDR2 sequences are MNHNY and SVGAGI (reference sequence). The V end was cut by 2 bases, the J end by 7 bases, with 11 bases between. The CDR3 spans 13 residues. CDR3 region: CASSYESVGGYTF. In nucleotides, the CDR3 is TGTGCCAGCAGTTACGAATCGGTAGGTGGCTACACCTTC.

This clonotype was counted at least ten times. The gene calls are TRBV20-1 and TRBJ2-3, with 10 nucleotides matching TRBD2. V trimming: 5 bases; J trimming: 5 bases; junction bases outside the gene matches: 7. CDR3 size: 14 residues. Germline V gene data show CDR1 as DFQATT and CDR2 as SNEGSKA (reference sequence). The CDR3 sequence is CSAQLAGAQDTQYF. The DNA of the CDR3 is TGCAGTGCTCAGCTAGCGGGAGCCCAAGATACGCAGTATTTT.

This clonotype has only a few counts. J is TRBJ2-5 and V is TRBV7-2; TRBD2 is a possible D gene (6 bases). Germline V gene data show CDR1 as SGHTA and CDR2 as FQGNSA. The CDR3 is 14 amino acids. Trimming left V 5 bases short and J 5 bases short, with 15 bases between. The CDR3 DNA reads TGTGCCAGCAGCCCCGAACGGGGGTGGGAGACCCAGTACTTC. Residues: CASSPERGWETQYF. Based on the CDR3 plus reference TRBV7-2 and TRBJ2-5, the full variable domain is GAGVSQSPSNKVTEKGKDVELRCDPISGHTALYWYRQSLGQGLEFLIYFQGNSAPDKSGLPSDRFSAERTGGSVSTLTIQRTQQEDSAVYLCASSPERGWETQYFGPGTRLLVL.

This clonotype was picked up a small number of times. The chain links TRBV5-1 to TRBJ2-5; TRBD2 matches at 8 bases. J was trimmed by 1 base and V by 4 bases; bases with no gene match: 6. This CDR3 contains 15 residues. Germline V gives CDR1 SGHRS, CDR2 YFSETQ. CDR3 residues: CASSHSAGGQETQYF. CDR3 coding DNA: TGCGCCAGCAGCCACAGCGCGGGGGGCCAAGAGACCCAGTACTTC. Filled out from reference TRBV5-1 and TRBJ2-5, the complete variable domain reads KAGVTQTPRYLIKTRGQQVTLSCSPISGHRSVSWYQQTPGQGLQFLFEYFSETQRNKGNFPGRFSGRQFSNSRSEMNVSTLELGDSALYLCASSHSAGGQETQYFGPGTRLLVL.

This clonotype was seen more than once but under ten times. The chain uses TRBV6-5 and TRBJ2-5; 11 nucleotides line up with TRBD2. J was trimmed by 5 bases and V by 4 bases; bases with no gene match: 6. Germline assignment: CDR1 MNHEY and CDR2 SVGAGI. The CDR3 spans 15 residues. This CDR3 is CASSFSGGAAETQYF. DNA of the CDR3: TGTGCCAGCAGTTTTAGCGGGGGGGCCGCGGAGACCCAGTACTTC.

The rearrangement joins TRBV11-2 to TRBJ2-5, with 8 bases fitting TRBD2. The CDR3 loop spans 15 amino acids. Germline CDR1 is SGHAT and CDR2 is FQNNGV. Trimming cost V 1 base and J 3 bases; bases outside gene matches: 4. DNA for the CDR3: TGTGCCAGCAGCTTAGTTTATAGCGGGGAAGAGACCCAGTACTTC. Translating gives CASSLVYSGEETQYF.

This clonotype has at least ten counts. The J gene is TRBJ2-7, the V gene TRBV29-1; 7 bases are shared with TRBD1. The CDR3 runs 11 residues. CDR1 SQVTM and CDR2 ANQGSEA come from the germline V gene. J was trimmed by 7 bases and V by 4 bases; bases with no gene match: 4. This CDR3 reads CSVVGGGEQYF. CDR3 DNA sequence: TGCAGCGTTGTAGGGGGCGGGGAGCAGTACTTC.

V gene TRBV3-1 combines with J gene TRBJ2-3, with a tentative D call TRBD2 (5 bases). The CDR3 totals 12 residues. Germline CDR1 reads LGHDT; CDR2 reads YNNKEL (reference sequence). The V end was cut by 3 bases, the J end by 8 bases, with 9 bases between. CDR3 nucleotides: TGTGCCAGCAGCCAGGTTCGGGGTACGCAGTATTTT. It is translated as CASSQVRGTQYF.

Ten or more counts support this clonotype. The chain's CDR3 is CASSLVQGPYEQYF. CDR3 sequence (DNA): TGCGCCAGCAGCTTGGTGCAGGGACCCTACGAGCAGTACTTC. The genes are TRBV5-1 and TRBJ2-7; TRBD1 or TRBD2 may be the D gene (5 bases each). The CDR3 loop spans 14 amino acids. V was cut by 0 bases and J by 2 bases, with 9 bases left in between. Germline values: CDR1 SGHRS, CDR2 YFSETQ.

In its sample, this clonotype was seen many times. The chain recombines TRBV4-1 with TRBJ2-7; 9 bases match TRBD1. The CDR3 is made up of 18 amino acids. Germline V gene sequence: CDR1 MGHRA, CDR2 YSYEKL. V gave up 0 bases and J gave up 5 bases; unmatched junction bases: 14. CDR3 coding DNA: TGCGCCAGCAGCCAAGATCAAGGTCAACAGGGGGCGCAGGACGAGCAGTACTTC. Encoded protein: CASSQDQGQQGAQDEQYF.

This clonotype was counted only a few times. The rearrangement links TRBV3-1 to TRBJ2-7; 8 bases fit TRBD2. The V segment lost 1 base and the J segment 0 bases; nucleotides outside the gene matches: 5. Germline-derived CDR1 and CDR2 are LGHDT and YNNKEL (reference sequence). This CDR3 has 16 amino acids. DNA of the CDR3: TGTGCCAGCAGCCAAGGGGCTAGCGGGTCCTCCTACGAGCAGTACTTC. It is translated as CASSQGASGSSYEQYF.

This rearrangement joins TRBV5-1 to TRBJ2-1; D not resolved. CDR1 and CDR2 (germline): SGHRS, YFSETQ. Trimming removed 7 bases at V and 2 bases at J, with 16 bases between. CDR3 length equals 15 residues. The CDR3 DNA sequence: TGCGCCAGCGGCAGCGAAAACTTCCCCTACAATGAGCAGTTCTTC. It codes for CASGSENFPYNEQFF.

This clonotype was recorded at least ten times. This sequence joins TRBV5-6 and TRBJ2-5; D uncertain. CDR1 and CDR2 (germline): SGHDT, YYEEEE. The CDR3 is made up of 13 amino acids. The V and J ends lost 0 bases and 5 bases respectively, with 8 bases between them. The CDR3 nucleotides read TGTGCCAGCAGCTTGGTTTTTGTTGAGACCCAGTACTTC. It is translated as CASSLVFVETQYF.

This sequence joins TRBV7-2 and TRBJ2-5; D remains ambiguous. The V gene lost 2 bases and the J gene lost 5 bases, with 6 bases spanning the gap. CDR3 size: 12 residues. CDR1 SGHTA and CDR2 FQGNSA come from the germline V gene. CDR3 sequence reads: CASSLIPETQYF. The CDR3 DNA reads TGTGCCAGCAGCTTAATTCCGGAGACCCAGTACTTC.

About this clonotype: Because it lacks the conserved phenylalanine or tryptophan at the end, this CDR3 is likely a read error. The chain links TRBV4-2 to TRBJ1-1; 7 bases are a match to TRBD1. CDR1 and CDR2 from the germline V gene are LGHNA and YNFKEQ. This CDR3 comprises 14 residues. Trimming removed 4 bases from V and 0 bases from J; junction bases left unmatched: 2. CDR3 bases: TGTGCCAGCAGCCGGGACAGTATGAACACTGAAGCTTTCTGT. Encoded protein: CASSRDSMNTEAFC.

This chain connects TRBV11-2 to TRBJ2-7; D might be TRBD1 (6 bases). The CDR3 extends over 12 amino acids. V shed 4 bases and J shed 5 bases, with 9 bases lying between them. Germline V CDR1 and CDR2: SGHAT, FQNNGV. For the CDR3, the DNA is TGTGCCAGCAGCTACGACAGGCACGAGCAGTACGTC. Encoded protein: CASSYDRHEQYV.

The chain recombines TRBV6-1 with TRBJ1-2; no clear D gene. Trimming took 6 bases from V and 2 from J, leaving 10 bases between them. CDR1 is MNHNS and CDR2 is SASEGT in the germline V gene. CDR3 length: 13 amino acids. The CDR3 reads CASRATENYGYTF. CDR3 nucleotide sequence: TGTGCCAGCAGAGCCACAGAAAACTATGGCTACACCTTC.

This clonotype was seen repeatedly, ten times or more. The rearrangement joins TRBV18 to TRBJ2-7; D might be TRBD1 (6 bases). The V end lost 3 bases, the J end lost 3 bases, and 9 bases lay between the germline ends. The CDR3 is 13 amino acids. Germline CDR1 reads KGHSH; CDR2 reads LQKENI. The CDR3 is CASSPLRGYEQYF. CDR3 sequence (DNA): TGTGCCAGCTCACCTCTCAGGGGCTACGAGCAGTACTTC.

At least ten counts were recorded for this clonotype. This chain links TRBV5-6 with TRBJ2-5, with TRBD2 identical over 8 bases. Germline V gene data show CDR1 as SGHDT and CDR2 as YYEEEE. The CDR3 sequence is 14 residues long. V was clipped by 4 bases and J by 5 bases; unmatched bases: 7. CDR3 in DNA: TGTGCCAGCAGCCATTCGGGGGGGCTGGAGACCCAGTACTTC. It yields the protein CASSHSGGLETQYF.